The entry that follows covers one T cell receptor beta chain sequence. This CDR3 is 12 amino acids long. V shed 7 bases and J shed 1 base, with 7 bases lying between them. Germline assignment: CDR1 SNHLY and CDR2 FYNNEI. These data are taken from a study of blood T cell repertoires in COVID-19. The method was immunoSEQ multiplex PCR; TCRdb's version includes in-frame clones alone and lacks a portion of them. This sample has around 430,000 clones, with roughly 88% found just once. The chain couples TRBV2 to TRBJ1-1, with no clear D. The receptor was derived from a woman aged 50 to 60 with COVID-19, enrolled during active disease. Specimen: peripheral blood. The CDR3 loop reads CASTYWNTEAFF. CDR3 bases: TGTGCCAGCACCTATTGGAACACTGAAGCTTTCTTT. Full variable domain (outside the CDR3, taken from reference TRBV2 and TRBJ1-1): EPEVTQTPSHQVTQMGQEVILRCVPISNHLYFYWYRQILGQKVEFLVSFYNNEISEKSEIFDDQFSVERPDGSNFTLKIRSTKLEDSAMYFCASTYWNTEAFFGQGTRLTVV.